The rows below give T cell receptor beta chains drawn from one sample of a study of T-cell reconstitution after alpha-beta-depleted transplantation in children. Via MiXCR, TCRdb re-called the PCR reads, giving one row per CDR3 protein. Counted here are approximately 980,000 distinct CDR3 sequences, 25% to 30% occurring once; the ten biggest clones make up around 30%. The sample here was PBMCs, mostly from graft donor cells, taken 360 days after TCRalphabeta/CD19-depleted stem cell transplant. The receptor source for this set is a boy in the first two years of life who had a stem cell transplant for SCID, so the T cells may come from the graft donor. Both conserved end residues are part of each CDR3. A D gene is named only where the DNA matches it firmly. Clone size, where shown, is once, few, many, or a class for clones that have expanded.

clone_size j_call d_call v_call cdr3_aa cdr3_nt
NA TRBJ2-1 NA TRBV5-1 CASSFERVDEQFF TGCGCCAGCAGCTTTGAGCGGGTCGATGAGCAGTTCTTC
NA TRBJ1-1 NA TRBV7-8 CASSPPLLVNTEAFF TGTGCCAGCAGCCCCCCACTGCTAGTGAACACTGAAGCTTTCTTT
few TRBJ1-3 NA TRBV12-3/TRBV12-4 CASSFERIGNTIYF TGTGCCAGCAGTTTTGAAAGAATTGGAAACACCATATATTTT
few TRBJ2-5 NA TRBV7-2 CASSLAGPHDLETQYF TGTGCCAGCAGCTTAGCCGGGCCACATGATTTGGAGACCCAGTACTTC
NA TRBJ2-1 TRBD2 TRBV27 CASSIRLAGGDNEQFF TGTGCCAGCAGTATTAGACTAGCGGGGGGGGACAATGAGCAGTTCTTC
few TRBJ2-7 TRBD1 TRBV27 CASTDRVGGSSYEQYF TGTGCCAGCACAGACAGGGTTGGGGGAAGCTCCTACGAGCAGTACTTC
few TRBJ2-7 NA TRBV5-1 CASSASESYEQYF TGCGCCAGCAGCGCCAGTGAAAGCTACGAGCAGTACTTC
NA TRBJ2-4 NA TRBV15 CATSRARTGGKNIQYF TGTGCCACCAGCAGAGCCCGGACCGGGGGTAAAAACATTCAGTACTTC
few TRBJ2-7 TRBD2 TRBV4-2 CASSQDGSGAYEQYF TGTGCCAGCAGCCAAGATGGTAGCGGGGCTTACGAGCAGTACTTC
NA TRBJ2-3 NA TRBV4-2 CASSQEWSYTDTQYF TGTGCCAGCAGCCAAGAATGGAGCTATACAGATACGCAGTATTTT
few TRBJ1-2 TRBD1 TRBV29-1 CSVEPGGIYGYTF TGCAGCGTTGAGCCAGGGGGGATCTATGGCTACACCTTC
few TRBJ1-1 NA TRBV25-1 CASSGGWPGGDEAFF TGTGCCAGCAGTGGGGGGTGGCCAGGAGGAGATGAAGCTTTCTTT
NA TRBJ1-2 NA TRBV7-9 CASSLDPGIYGYTF TGTGCCAGCAGCTTAGACCCGGGGATCTATGGCTACACCTTC
NA TRBJ2-3 TRBD1 TRBV4-3 CASSLKTGALSTDTQYF TGCGCCAGCAGCCTAAAGACAGGGGCGCTCAGCACAGATACGCAGTATTTT
many TRBJ2-3 TRBD2 TRBV29-1 CSVMTSGWGGTQYF TGCAGCGTGATGACTAGCGGCTGGGGGGGTACGCAGTATTTT
few TRBJ1-1 NA TRBV6-2/TRBV6-3 CASSSRGHLNTEAFF TGTGCCAGCAGTTCCCGGGGACACTTGAACACTGAAGCTTTCTTT
few TRBJ1-1 NA TRBV29-1 CSVKWDGLNTEAFF TGCAGCGTGAAATGGGACGGATTGAACACTGAAGCTTTCTTT
NA TRBJ2-7 TRBD1 TRBV28 CASSVPDRGQPNEQYF TGTGCCAGCAGTGTCCCGGACAGGGGCCAGCCCAACGAGCAGTACTTC
few TRBJ2-1 TRBD2 TRBV18 CASSPPLPSGEQFF TGTGCCAGCTCACCACCCCTACCTAGCGGGGAGCAGTTCTTC
NA TRBJ2-5 NA TRBV6-2/TRBV6-3 CASSRTNEEETQYF TGTGCCAGCAGTCGGACTAACGAGGAAGAGACCCAGTACTTC
few TRBJ2-3 TRBD2 TRBV5-1 CASSLARGSGGSNTQYF TGCGCCAGCAGCTTGGCGCGGGGTAGCGGGGGGTCGAATACGCAGTATTTT
NA TRBJ1-1 NA TRBV12-3/TRBV12-4 CASSLRGPPKAFF TGTGCCAGCAGTTTACGAGGGCCGCCGAAAGCTTTCTTT
few TRBJ2-7 NA TRBV4-1 CASSHQKSAF TGCGCCAGCAGCCACCAAAAATCTGCCTTC
NA TRBJ2-7 NA TRBV18 CASSPLEAQTYEQYF TGTGCCAGCTCACCCCTGGAGGCTCAAACCTACGAGCAGTACTTC
NA TRBJ2-5 NA TRBV2 CASSATTRPKETQYF TGTGCCAGCAGTGCCACGACCCGGCCAAAGGAGACCCAGTACTTC
few TRBJ1-5 NA TRBV27 CASSPQTANQPQHF TGTGCCAGCAGCCCCCAGACAGCAAATCAGCCCCAGCATTTT
NA TRBJ1-1 NA TRBV28 CASSFSDLIPNTEAFF TGTGCCAGCAGTTTCTCAGATCTTATACCGAACACTGAAGCTTTCTTT
NA TRBJ2-7 TRBD1 TRBV7-6 CASSSIRGQGYYEQYF TGTGCCAGCAGCTCCATAAGGGGACAGGGTTACTACGAGCAGTACTTC
NA TRBJ2-3 TRBD1 TRBV12-3/TRBV12-4 CASRDSPGGWTDTQYF TGTGCCAGCAGGGATTCCCCAGGGGGCTGGACAGATACGCAGTATTTT
few TRBJ1-2 NA TRBV12-3/TRBV12-4 CASSLEAESNYGYTF TGTGCCAGCAGTTTAGAGGCGGAATCTAACTATGGCTACACCTTC
NA TRBJ2-1 NA TRBV7-9 CASSPRAGLINEQFF TGTGCCAGCAGCCCCCGGGCAGGGCTAATCAATGAGCAGTTCTTC
NA TRBJ2-7 NA TRBV2 CASSEAGPKEYEQYF TGTGCCAGCAGTGAAGCAGGTCCGAAGGAATACGAGCAGTACTTC
NA TRBJ1-4 NA TRBV18 CASSPPGRPNEKLFF TGTGCCAGCTCACCACCGGGACGGCCTAATGAAAAACTGTTTTTT
few TRBJ2-4 TRBD1 TRBV6-2/TRBV6-3 CASSPTGGLAKNIQYF TGTGCCAGCAGTCCTACAGGGGGACTAGCCAAAAACATTCAGTACTTC
few TRBJ2-7 TRBD1 TRBV28 CATRTGDLGEQYF TGTGCCACCAGGACAGGGGACCTTGGGGAGCAGTACTTC